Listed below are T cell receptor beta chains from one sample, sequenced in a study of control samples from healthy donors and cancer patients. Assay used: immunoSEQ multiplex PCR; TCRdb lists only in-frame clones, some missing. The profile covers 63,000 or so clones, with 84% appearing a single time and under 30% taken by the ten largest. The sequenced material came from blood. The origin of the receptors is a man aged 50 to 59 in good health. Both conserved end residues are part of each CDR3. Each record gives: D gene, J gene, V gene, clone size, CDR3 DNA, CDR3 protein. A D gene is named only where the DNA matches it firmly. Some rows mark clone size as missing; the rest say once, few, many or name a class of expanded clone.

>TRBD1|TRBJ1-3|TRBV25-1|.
TGTGCCAGCAGTGGGGGGACAGGGATAATAAACACCATATATTTT
CASSGGTGIINTIYF
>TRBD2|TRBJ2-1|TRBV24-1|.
TGTGCCACCGGGACTAGCGGGAGAGGCTACAATGAGCAGTTCTTC
CATGTSGRGYNEQFF
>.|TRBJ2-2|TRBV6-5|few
TGTGCCAGCTTACAAGGACGTGCCGGGGGGGAGCTGTTTTTT
CASLQGRAGGELFF
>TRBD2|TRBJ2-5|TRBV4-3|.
TGCGCCAGCAGCCAGGCTAGCGGGGGCTTAGAGACCCAGTACTTC
CASSQASGGLETQYF
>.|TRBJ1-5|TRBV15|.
TGTGCCACCAGCAGAGTCCGAGGACATCAGCCCCAGCATTTT
CATSRVRGHQPQHF
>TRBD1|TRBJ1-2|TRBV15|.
TGTGCCACCAGCAGCTTACCGGGACAGGGGGCCCAGGCGCCATATGGCTACACCTTC
CATSSLPGQGAQAPYGYTF
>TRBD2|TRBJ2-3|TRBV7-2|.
TGTGCCAGCAGCTTGGCGCGGAGCGGGAGTGGTACAGATACGCAGTATTTT
CASSLARSGSGTDTQYF
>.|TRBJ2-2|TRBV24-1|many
TGTGCCACCAGCACGTTCGCGACCGGGGAGCTGTTTTTT
CATSTFATGELFF
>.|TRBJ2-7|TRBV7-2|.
TGTGCCAGCAGCTTCTCGCGCTCCTACGAGCAGTACTTC
CASSFSRSYEQYF
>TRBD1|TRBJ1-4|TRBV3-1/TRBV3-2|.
TGTGCCAGCAGCCAAGGATTGTACAGGGGGCATGAAAAACTGTTTTTT
CASSQGLYRGHEKLFF
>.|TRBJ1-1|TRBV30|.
TGTGCCTGGAGTTCGACAGGGAACACTGAAGCTTTCTTT
CAWSSTGNTEAFF
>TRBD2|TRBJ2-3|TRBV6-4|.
TGTGCCAGCAGTGACCGGGTCTCGGGAAGCGGGAAGGGAGTTACGCAGTATTTT
CASSDRVSGSGKGVTQYF
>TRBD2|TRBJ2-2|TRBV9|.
TGTGCCAGCAGCGTAGTGGGACTAGTTCCCGGGGAGCTGTTTTTT
CASSVVGLVPGELFF
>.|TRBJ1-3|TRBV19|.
TGTGCCAGTAGTATATCCGGGACGGCTGGAAACACCATATATTTT
CASSISGTAGNTIYF
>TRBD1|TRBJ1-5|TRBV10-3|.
TGTGCCATCCAAGGAGGGGGCGCCGGCAATCAGCCCCAGCATTTT
CAIQGGGAGNQPQHF
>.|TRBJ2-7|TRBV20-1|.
TGCAGTGCTAGTGAGGGAGGCCGTGTCTCCGAGCAGTACTTC
CSASEGGRVSEQYF
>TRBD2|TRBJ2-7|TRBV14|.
TGTGCCAGCAGCCAAGGACTAGCGGGGGGACACTCCTACGAGCAGTACTTC
CASSQGLAGGHSYEQYF
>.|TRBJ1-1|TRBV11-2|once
TGTGCCAGCAGCCTACCCCTGGGGGGTACTGAAGCTTTCTTT
CASSLPLGGTEAFF
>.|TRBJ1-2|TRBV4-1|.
TGCGCCAGCAGCCAAGAGATTTCGAGGAACTATGGCTACACCTTC
CASSQEISRNYGYTF
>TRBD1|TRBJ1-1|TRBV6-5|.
TGTGCCAGCAGGGACAGGGCGTGGACTGAAGCTTTCTTT
CASRDRAWTEAFF
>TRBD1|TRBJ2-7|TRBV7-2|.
TGTGCCAGCAGCTCAGGGACAGGGGGCTACGAGCAGTACTTC
CASSSGTGGYEQYF
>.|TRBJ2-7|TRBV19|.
TGTGCCAGTAGCCGCGACCCTACCTACGAGCAGTACTTC
CASSRDPTYEQYF
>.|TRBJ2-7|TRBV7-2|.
TGTGCCAGCAGCCACTTTTACGAGCAGTACTTC
CASSHFYEQYF